A single TCR beta chain is shown here with its context. The target antigen is unknown. Sequenced by immunoSEQ multiplex PCR; TCRdb stores in-frame clones only, minus some. The sample contains some 48,000 clones, about 88% of which appear only once. J was trimmed by 0 bases and V by 4 bases; bases with no gene match: 4. From germline, CDR1 is MGHRA and CDR2 YSYEKL. The CDR3 length is 16 residues. The sample is drawn from a study of radiotherapy plus CTLA-4 blockade in lung cancer. Study findings and constraints: Reported findings show early blood T cell clone dynamics, with interferon-beta, best predicted response. In blood, tumor-derived TCR clones expanded after radiotherapy plus ipilimumab.

This receptor was identified in a human donor with non-small cell lung cancer that progressed on radiotherapy plus ipilimumab. Some clones in this sample may be carry-over from other donors' samples. The chain joins TRBV4-1 to TRBJ2-3; 10 bases fit TRBD2. The material was peripheral blood, obtained from a patient treated with radiotherapy plus ipilimumab. CDR3 residues: CASSPVTSGSTDTQYF. In nucleotides, the CDR3 is TGCGCCAGCAGCCCCGTGACTAGCGGGAGCACAGATACGCAGTATTTT.